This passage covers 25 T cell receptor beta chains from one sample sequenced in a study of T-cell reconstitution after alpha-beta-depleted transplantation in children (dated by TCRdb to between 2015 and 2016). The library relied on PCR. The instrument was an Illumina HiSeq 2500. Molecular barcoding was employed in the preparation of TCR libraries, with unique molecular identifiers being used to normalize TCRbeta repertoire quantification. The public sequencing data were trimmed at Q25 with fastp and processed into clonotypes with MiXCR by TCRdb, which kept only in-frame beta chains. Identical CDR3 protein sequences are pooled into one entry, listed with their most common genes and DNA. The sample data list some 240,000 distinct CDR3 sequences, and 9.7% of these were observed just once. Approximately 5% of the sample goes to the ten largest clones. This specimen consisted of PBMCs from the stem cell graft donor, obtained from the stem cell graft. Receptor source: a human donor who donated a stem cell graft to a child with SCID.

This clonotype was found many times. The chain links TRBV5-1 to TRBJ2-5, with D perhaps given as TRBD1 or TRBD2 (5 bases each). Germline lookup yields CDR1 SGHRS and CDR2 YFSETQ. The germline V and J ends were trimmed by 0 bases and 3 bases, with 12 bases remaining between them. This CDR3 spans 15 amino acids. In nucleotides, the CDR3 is TGCGCCAGCAGCTTGGATGGGACCGCGAAAGAGACCCAGTACTTC. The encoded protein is CASSLDGTAKETQYF.

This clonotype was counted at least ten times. CDR3 amino acids: CASSYSRTGGETQYF. The DNA for the CDR3 is TGTGCCAGCAGTTACTCCCGGACAGGGGGAGAGACCCAGTACTTC. The rearrangement uses TRBV6-5 and TRBJ2-5; 10 bases line up with TRBD1. The CDR3 consists of 15 residues. Unmatched junction bases numbered 2, after V lost 0 bases and J lost 4 bases. In germline, CDR1 is MNHEY, CDR2 SVGAGI.

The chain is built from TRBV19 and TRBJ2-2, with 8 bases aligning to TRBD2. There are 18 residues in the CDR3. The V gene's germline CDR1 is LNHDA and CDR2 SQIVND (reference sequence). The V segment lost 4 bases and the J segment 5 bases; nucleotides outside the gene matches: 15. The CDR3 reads CASSTGGWLAGRTGELFF. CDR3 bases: TGTGCCAGTAGTACAGGAGGATGGCTAGCGGGTAGAACCGGGGAGCTGTTTTTT.

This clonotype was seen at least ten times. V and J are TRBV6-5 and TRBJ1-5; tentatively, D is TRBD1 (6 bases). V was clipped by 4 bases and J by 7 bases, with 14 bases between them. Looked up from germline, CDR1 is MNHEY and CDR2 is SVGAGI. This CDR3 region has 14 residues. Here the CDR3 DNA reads TGTGCCAGCAGTTCACAGGGATTTGACCAGCCCCAGCATTTT. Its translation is CASSSQGFDQPQHF.

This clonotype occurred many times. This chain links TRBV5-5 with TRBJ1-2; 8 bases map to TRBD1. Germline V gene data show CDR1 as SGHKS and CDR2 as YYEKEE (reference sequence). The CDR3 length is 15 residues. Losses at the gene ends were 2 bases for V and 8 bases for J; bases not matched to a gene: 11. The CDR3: CASSFSLDRGGGYTF. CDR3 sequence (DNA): TGTGCCAGCAGCTTTTCTCTCGACAGGGGAGGCGGCTACACCTTC.

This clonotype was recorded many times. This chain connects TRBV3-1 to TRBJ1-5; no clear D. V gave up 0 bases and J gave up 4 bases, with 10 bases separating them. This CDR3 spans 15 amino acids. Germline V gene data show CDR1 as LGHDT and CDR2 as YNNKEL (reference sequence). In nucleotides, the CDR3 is TGTGCCAGCAGCCAAGAGGGAGGCAGAAATCAGCCCCAGCATTTT. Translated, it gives CASSQEGGRNQPQHF.

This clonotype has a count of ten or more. The chain's CDR3 is CASSLLRGGLGTQYF. In nucleotides, the CDR3 is TGTGCCAGCAGTTTATTGCGGGGGGGCCTGGGTACGCAGTATTTT. V and J are TRBV28 and TRBJ2-3; the match to TRBD2 covers 9 bases. Germline CDR1 is MDHEN and CDR2 is SYDVKM. V dropped 1 base and J dropped 8; count of bases not matched to a gene: 7. CDR3 length equals 15 residues.

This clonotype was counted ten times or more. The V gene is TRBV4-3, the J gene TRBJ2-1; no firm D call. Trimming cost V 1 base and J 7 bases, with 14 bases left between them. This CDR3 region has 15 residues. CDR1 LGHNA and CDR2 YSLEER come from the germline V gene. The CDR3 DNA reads TGCGCCAGCAGCCAAGTACAGCCTGCTGGGAATGAGCAGTTCTTC. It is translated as CASSQVQPAGNEQFF.

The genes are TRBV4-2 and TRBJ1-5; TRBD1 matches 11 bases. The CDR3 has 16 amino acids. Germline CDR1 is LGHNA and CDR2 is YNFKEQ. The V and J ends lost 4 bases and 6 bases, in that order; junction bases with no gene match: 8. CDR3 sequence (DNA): TGTGCCAGCAGCCCGGGACAGGGGGTTCGGGGTCAGCCCCAGCATTTT. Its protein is CASSPGQGVRGQPQHF.

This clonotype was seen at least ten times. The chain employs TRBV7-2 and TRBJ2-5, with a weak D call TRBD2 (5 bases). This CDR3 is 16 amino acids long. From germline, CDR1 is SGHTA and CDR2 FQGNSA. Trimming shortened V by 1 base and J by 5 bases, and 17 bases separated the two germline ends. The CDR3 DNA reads TGTGCCAGCAGCTTAGAGGTGGCTAGCAGGAGGGAGACCCAGTACTTC. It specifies CASSLEVASRRETQYF. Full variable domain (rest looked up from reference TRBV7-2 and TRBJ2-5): GAGVSQSPSNKVTEKGKDVELRCDPISGHTALYWYRQSLGQGLEFLIYFQGNSAPDKSGLPSDRFSAERTGGSVSTLTIQRTQQEDSAVYLCASSLEVASRRETQYFGPGTRLLVL.

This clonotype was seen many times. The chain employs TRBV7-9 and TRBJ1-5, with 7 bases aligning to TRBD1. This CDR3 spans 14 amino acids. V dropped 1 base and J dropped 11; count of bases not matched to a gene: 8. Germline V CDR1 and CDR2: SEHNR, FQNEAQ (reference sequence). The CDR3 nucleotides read TGTGCCAGCAGCTTAGGAAATAGACAGGGAACCCAGCATTTT. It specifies CASSLGNRQGTQHF.

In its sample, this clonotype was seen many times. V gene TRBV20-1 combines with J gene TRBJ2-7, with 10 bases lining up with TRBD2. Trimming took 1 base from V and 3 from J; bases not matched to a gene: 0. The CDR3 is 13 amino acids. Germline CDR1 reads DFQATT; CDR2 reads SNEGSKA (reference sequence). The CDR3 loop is CSARGLAGYEQYF. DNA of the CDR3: TGCAGTGCTAGAGGACTAGCGGGCTACGAGCAGTACTTC.

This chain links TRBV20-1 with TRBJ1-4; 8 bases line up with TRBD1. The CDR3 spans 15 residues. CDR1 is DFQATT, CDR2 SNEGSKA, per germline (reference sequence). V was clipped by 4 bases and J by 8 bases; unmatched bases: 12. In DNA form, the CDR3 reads TGCAGTGCTATACCCCCTCAGGGGGCGGGCGAAAAACTGTTTTTT. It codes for CSAIPPQGAGEKLFF.

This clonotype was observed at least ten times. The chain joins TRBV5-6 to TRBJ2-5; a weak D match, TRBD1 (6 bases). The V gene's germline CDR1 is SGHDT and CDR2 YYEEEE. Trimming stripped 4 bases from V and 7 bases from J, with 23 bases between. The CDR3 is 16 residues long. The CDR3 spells CASSNPQGWAVRTQYF. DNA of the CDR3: TGTGCCAGCAGCAATCCACAGGGCTGGGCGGTGAGGACCCAGTACTTC. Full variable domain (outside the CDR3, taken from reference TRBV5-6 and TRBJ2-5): DAGVTQSPTHLIKTRGQQVTLRCSPKSGHDTVSWYQQALGQGPQFIFQYYEEEERQRGNFPDRFSGHQFPNYSSELNVNALLLGDSALYLCASSNPQGWAVRTQYFGPGTRLLVL.

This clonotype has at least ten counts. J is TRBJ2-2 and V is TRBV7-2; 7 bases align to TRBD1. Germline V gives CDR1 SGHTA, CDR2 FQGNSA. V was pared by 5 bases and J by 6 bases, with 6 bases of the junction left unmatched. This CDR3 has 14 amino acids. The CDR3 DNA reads TGTGCCAGCAGCCTGACAGGGATGGCCGGGGAGCTGTTTTTT. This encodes CASSLTGMAGELFF. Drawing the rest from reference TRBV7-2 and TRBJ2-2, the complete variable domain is GAGVSQSPSNKVTEKGKDVELRCDPISGHTALYWYRQSLGQGLEFLIYFQGNSAPDKSGLPSDRFSAERTGGSVSTLTIQRTQQEDSAVYLCASSLTGMAGELFFGEGSRLTVL.

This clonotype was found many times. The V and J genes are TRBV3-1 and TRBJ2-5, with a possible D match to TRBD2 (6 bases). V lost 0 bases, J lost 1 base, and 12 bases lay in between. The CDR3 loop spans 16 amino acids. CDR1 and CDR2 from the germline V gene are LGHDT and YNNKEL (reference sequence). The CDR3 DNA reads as TGTGCCAGCAGCCAAGATGCGGGGTTGAGCCAAGAGACCCAGTACTTC. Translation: CASSQDAGLSQETQYF.

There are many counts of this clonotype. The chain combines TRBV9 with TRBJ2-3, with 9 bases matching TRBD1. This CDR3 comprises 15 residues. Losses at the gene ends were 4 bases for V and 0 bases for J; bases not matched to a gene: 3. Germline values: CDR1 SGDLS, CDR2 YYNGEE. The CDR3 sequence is CASSTGQGSTDTQYF. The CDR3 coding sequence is TGTGCCAGCAGCACGGGACAGGGAAGCACAGATACGCAGTATTTT.

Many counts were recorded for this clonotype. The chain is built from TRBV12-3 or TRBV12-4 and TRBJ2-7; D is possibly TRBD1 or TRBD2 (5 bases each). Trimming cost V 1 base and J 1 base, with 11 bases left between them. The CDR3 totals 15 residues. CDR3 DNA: TGTGCCAGCAGTTTAGGGGGGTCCTTATCCTACGAGCAGTACTTC. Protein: CASSLGGSLSYEQYF.

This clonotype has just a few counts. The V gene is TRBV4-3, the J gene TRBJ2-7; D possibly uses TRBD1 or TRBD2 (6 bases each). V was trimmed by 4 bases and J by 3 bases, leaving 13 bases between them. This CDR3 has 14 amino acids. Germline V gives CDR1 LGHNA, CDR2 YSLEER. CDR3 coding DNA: TGCGCCAGCAGCCCGGGACTGGACAGCTACGAGCAGTACTTC. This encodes CASSPGLDSYEQYF.

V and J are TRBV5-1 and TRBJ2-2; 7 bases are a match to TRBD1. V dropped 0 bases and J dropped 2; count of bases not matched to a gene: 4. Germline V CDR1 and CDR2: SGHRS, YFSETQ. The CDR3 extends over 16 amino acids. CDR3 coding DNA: TGCGCCAGCAGCTTGGTCTCAGGGGGAAACACCGGGGAGCTGTTTTTT. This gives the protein CASSLVSGGNTGELFF.

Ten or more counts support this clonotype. CDR3 DNA sequence: TGCAGTGCTCCGGACATTTATGACAATCAGCCCCAGCATTTT. Its protein product is CSAPDIYDNQPQHF. This chain uses TRBV20-1 with TRBJ1-5; D perhaps matches TRBD1 (5 bases). From germline, CDR1 is DFQATT and CDR2 SNEGSKA (reference sequence). The V end was cut by 5 bases, the J end by 3 bases, with 14 bases between. The CDR3 consists of 14 residues.

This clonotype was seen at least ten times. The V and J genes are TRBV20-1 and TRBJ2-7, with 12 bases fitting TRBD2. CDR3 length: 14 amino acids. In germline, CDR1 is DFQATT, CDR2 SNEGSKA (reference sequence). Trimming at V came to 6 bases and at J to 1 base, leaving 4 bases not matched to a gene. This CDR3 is CSARTSGDSYEQYF. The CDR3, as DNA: TGCAGTGCCAGGACTAGCGGGGATTCCTACGAGCAGTACTTC.

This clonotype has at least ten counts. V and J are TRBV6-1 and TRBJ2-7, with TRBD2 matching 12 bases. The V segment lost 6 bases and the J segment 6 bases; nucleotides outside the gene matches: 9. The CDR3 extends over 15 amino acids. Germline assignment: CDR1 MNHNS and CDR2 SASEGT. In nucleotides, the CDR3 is TGTGCCAGCAGACCTCTGGGACTAGCGGGTGCCGAGCAGTACTTC. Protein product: CASRPLGLAGAEQYF.

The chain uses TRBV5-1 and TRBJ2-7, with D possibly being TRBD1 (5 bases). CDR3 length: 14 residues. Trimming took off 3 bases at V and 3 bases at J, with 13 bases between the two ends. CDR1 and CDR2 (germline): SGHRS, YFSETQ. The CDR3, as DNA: TGCGCCAGCAGCTCGATGACAGCAGTCTACGAGCAGTACTTC. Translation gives CASSSMTAVYEQYF.

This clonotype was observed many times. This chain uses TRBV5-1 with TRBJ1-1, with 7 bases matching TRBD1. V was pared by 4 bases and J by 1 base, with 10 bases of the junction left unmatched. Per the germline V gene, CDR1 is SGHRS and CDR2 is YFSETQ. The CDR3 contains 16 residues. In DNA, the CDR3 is TGCGCCAGCAGCCCGGGTTGGGGACAGCCGAACACTGAAGCTTTCTTT. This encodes CASSPGWGQPNTEAFF. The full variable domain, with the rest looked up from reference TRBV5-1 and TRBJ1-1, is KAGVTQTPRYLIKTRGQQVTLSCSPISGHRSVSWYQQTPGQGLQFLFEYFSETQRNKGNFPGRFSGRQFSNSRSEMNVSTLELGDSALYLCASSPGWGQPNTEAFFGQGTRLTVV.